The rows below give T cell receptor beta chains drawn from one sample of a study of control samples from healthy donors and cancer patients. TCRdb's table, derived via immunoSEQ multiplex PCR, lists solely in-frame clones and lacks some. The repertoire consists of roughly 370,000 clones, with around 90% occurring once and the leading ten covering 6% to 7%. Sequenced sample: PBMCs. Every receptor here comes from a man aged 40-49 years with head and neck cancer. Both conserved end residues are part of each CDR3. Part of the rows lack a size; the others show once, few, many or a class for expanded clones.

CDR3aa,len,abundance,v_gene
CASSGGPGRDTIYF,14,.,TRBV9
CSVENPTEYGYTF,13,.,TRBV29-1
CAWSVRQGSNQPQHF,15,.,TRBV30
CASSPEANPVNEQFF,15,.,TRBV18
CASSYRQTMNTEAFF,15,few,TRBV6-5
CASSPGTGDYEQYF,14,once,TRBV11-2
CASTKTPGYEQYF,13,.,TRBV7-2
CAISESRQGRDTDTQYF,17,.,TRBV10-3
CASSNPDRASHFF,13,.,TRBV6-5
CSASGPSGGWEQYF,14,.,TRBV20-1
CASSVASTDTQYF,13,once,TRBV9
CASSFASGNTIYF,13,.,TRBV12-3/TRBV12-4
CSVADRDTEAFF,12,.,TRBV29-1
CASSFIPQGVEQYF,14,.,TRBV28
CASSLSLTEYSADEQFF,17,.,TRBV27
CASSIGPGNQPQHF,14,.,TRBV19
CASKLGGQGGYTF,13,.,TRBV6-5
CASSPGLGTDTQYF,14,.,TRBV2
CASSSSSLGTAGELFF,16,.,TRBV11-3
CASSQEQGNTIYF,13,.,TRBV4-3
CASSPPPTPGGTEAFF,16,.,TRBV18
CASSQGGGPQNTEAFF,16,.,TRBV23-1
CASSLGSGLAGPSTDTQYF,19,.,TRBV11-3
CASSSSGVKNEQFF,14,.,TRBV6-6
CASRPRGGVTEAFF,14,.,TRBV2
CASSPDRTNEKLFF,14,few,TRBV18
CAWRQDHYGYTF,12,.,TRBV30
CASSVGTSGVTDTQYF,16,.,TRBV27
CASSPTTGHNQPQHF,15,.,TRBV19
CASSPPDGGYGELFF,15,.,TRBV18
CASSLSGPPYEQYF,14,.,TRBV27
CSVVGTETYEQYF,13,.,TRBV29-1
CASRVKEGPMNTEAFF,16,.,TRBV2
CASSEGQGPQETQYF,15,.,TRBV5-1
CASSGNAGTNSPLHF,15,.,TRBV2
CASTSFGTNYEQYF,14,.,TRBV11-2
CASSLYSGGRSSYNEQFF,18,.,TRBV7-6
CASSLVAGGRNEQFF,15,.,TRBV5-4
CASRRALADTQYF,13,.,TRBV12-3/TRBV12-4
CASTTKGRDYGYTF,14,.,TRBV6-1
CASSQGARDTEAFF,14,.,TRBV6-6
CATSLDRGRSDTQYF,15,.,TRBV15
CASSRGDRGYEQYF,14,.,TRBV7-8
CASSLHYSAEQFF,13,.,TRBV5-5
CASSSRQQYTEAFF,14,.,TRBV5-1
CASSQGLEATYNEQFF,16,.,TRBV3-1/TRBV3-2
CSVPWGRGPSNTEAFF,16,.,TRBV29-1
CASSPGRVRETQYF,14,.,TRBV28
CASRPLDRAFVDTQYF,16,.,TRBV4-2
CASSQRDRQQETQYF,15,.,TRBV14
CASSLIPYNEQFF,13,.,TRBV5-6
CASSEGTGGSSQYF,14,once,TRBV2
CASSPRPAYEQYF,13,.,TRBV18
CASSEAGGSYNEQFF,15,.,TRBV9
CASAIYGYTF,10,once,TRBV2